These 10 T cell receptor delta chains were sequenced from one sample in a study of gamma-delta T cells after stem cell transplantation (dated by TCRdb to the mid-2010s). Preparation of the library involved RT-PCR. TCRdb names Illumina MiSeq as the instrument used. After TCRdb called clones again from the public reads with CATT, rows with identical DNA were merged. A total of about 5,400 delta-chain clones appear in this sample, just over 9.5% of them only once. Together, the top ten hold about 13% of the sample. The sequencing sample was made of gamma-delta T cells. These receptors originate from a human donor. It is not recorded whose cells these are; they may come from a transplant donor.

CDR3 residues: CACDNFELGVTYADKLIF. Written as DNA, the CDR3 is TGTGCCTGTGACAATTTCGAGTTGGGGGTCACGTACGCCGATAAACTCATCTTT. This chain links TRDV2 with TRDJ1; maybe TRDD3 (6 bases). The germline V gene encodes CDR1 GEAIGNYY and CDR2 EKD. The CDR3 totals 18 residues. V was clipped by 2 bases and J by 3 bases, with 24 bases between them.

A note on this clone: Additional DNA sequences in this sample encode the identical CDR3. This rearrangement joins TRDV2 to TRDJ3; unclear D gene. There are 13 residues in the CDR3. The V gene lost 0 bases and the J gene lost 4 bases, with 0 bases spanning the gap. The germline V gene encodes CDR1 GEAIGNYY and CDR2 EKD. This CDR3 reads CACDTWDTRQMFF. The DNA for the CDR3 is TGTGCCTGTGACACCTGGGACACCCGACAGATGTTTTTC.

This clone was found a few times. V gene TRDV2 combines with J gene TRDJ1; D might be TRDD3 (5 bases). Per the germline V gene, CDR1 is GEAIGNYY and CDR2 is EKD. Trimming removed 0 bases at V and 0 bases at J, with 16 bases between. This CDR3 has 17 residues. CDR3 region: CACDTVGPRTHTDKLIF. The CDR3, as DNA: TGTGCCTGTGACACCGTGGGGCCGAGGACCCACACCGATAAACTCATCTTT.

This clone was seen more than once but under ten times. This sequence joins TRDV2 and TRDJ3; D is perhaps TRDD3 (5 bases). The CDR3 has 16 residues. Trimming pared 0 bases from V and 2 bases from J, leaving 7 bases between. CDR1 is GEAIGNYY and CDR2 is EKD in the germline V gene. Here the CDR3 reads CACDTVLAWDTRQMFF. CDR3 DNA sequence: TGTGCCTGTGACACCGTACTGGCCTGGGACACCCGACAGATGTTTTTC.

This clone is large within its sample. Other DNA variants within this sample encode the same CDR3. The J gene is TRDJ1, the V gene TRDV2; 13 bases map to TRDD3. J was trimmed by 0 bases and V by 2 bases; bases with no gene match: 8. The germline V gene encodes CDR1 GEAIGNYY and CDR2 EKD. The CDR3 is made up of 18 amino acids. CDR3 DNA sequence: TGTGCCTGTGACATCGTACTGGGGGATACGGGGTACACCGATAAACTCATCTTT. Translating gives CACDIVLGDTGYTDKLIF.

The gene calls are TRDV2 and TRDJ1; 10 bases align to TRDD3. This CDR3 is 16 amino acids long. V lost 6 bases to trimming and J lost 0 bases; unmatched junction nucleotides: 9. In germline, CDR1 is GEAIGNYY, CDR2 EKD. CDR3 coding DNA: TGTGCCTGTTCTTTGGTGGGGGATACTGACACCGATAAACTCATCTTT. Residues: CACSLVGDTDTDKLIF.

As regards this clone: The sample holds other DNA sequences that translate to the same CDR3. The gene calls are TRDV2 and TRDJ1, with 7 nucleotides matching TRDD3. Looked up from germline, CDR1 is GEAIGNYY and CDR2 is EKD. The CDR3 consists of 18 residues. J lost 3 bases, V lost 0 bases, and 15 bases had no gene match. CDR3 nucleotide sequence: TGTGCCTGTGACACCTTACCGAGTCTCCGGGATACCCCCGATAAACTCATCTTT. Amino acid sequence: CACDTLPSLRDTPDKLIF.

The chain uses TRDV1 and TRDJ1; D unclear. The CDR3 has 21 residues. Trimming stripped 1 base from V and 0 bases from J, with 27 bases between. Germline CDR1 and CDR2: TSWWSYY and QGS. CDR3 nucleotides: TGTGCTCTTGGGGAACCTCCGCCTAGGCGAGGTTCGGGCAGGGACACCGATAAACTCATCTTT. Translated, it gives CALGEPPPRRGSGRDTDKLIF.

There are a few counts of this clone. Sequence at one end of the junction differs from germline and may be a read error. CDR3 in amino acids: CACDTVLGDTLEGYTDNLIF. CDR3 DNA: TGTGCCTGTGACACCGTGCTGGGGGATACTCTCGAGGGGTACACCGATAACCTCATCTTT. The genes are TRDV2 and TRDJ1; 11 nucleotides agree with TRDD3. Germline CDR1 GEAIGNYY, CDR2 EKD. This CDR3 is 20 amino acids long.

CDR3 residues: CACDTVGTRGSYVLGDTGGADKLIF. The CDR3 bases are TGTGCCTGTGACACCGTAGGAACGCGGGGCTCCTACGTTCTGGGGGATACTGGTGGCGCCGATAAACTCATCTTT. This chain links TRDV2 with TRDJ1; TRDD3 aligns across 11 bases. V gave up 0 bases and J gave up 3 bases; unmatched junction bases: 32. In germline, CDR1 is GEAIGNYY, CDR2 EKD. The CDR3 sequence is 25 residues long.